The rows below give T cell receptor beta chains drawn from one sample of a study of T cells after yellow fever vaccination. TCRdb used MiXCR to reprocess the 5' RACE reads, holding one entry per CDR3 protein. This table holds about 340,000 distinct CDR3 sequences, under 5% found once. The source was PBMCs, collected 5 days after the yellow fever booster vaccination. The receptors were gathered from a man between 18 and 35 years old who received the YFV17D yellow fever vaccine. The CDR3 runs from the conserved cysteine through the conserved F or W. The D gene is left open where the match is weak. A row's size may be missing; if present it is once, few, many or a size class.

V: TRBV20-1; J: TRBJ2-3; D: TRBD1; size: NA; DNA: TGCAGCGTAGAGGAGGGGACAGGGGGCTGGCTAGTGGGGGATACGCAGTATTTT; CDR3: CSVEEGTGGWLVGDTQYF
V: TRBV19; J: TRBJ1-5; D: NA; size: few; DNA: TGTGCCAGTAGTATTCGGGTTAGCAATCAGCCCCAGCATTTT; CDR3: CASSIRVSNQPQHF
V: TRBV19; J: TRBJ2-3; D: TRBD1; size: many; DNA: TGTGCCAGCCGGTGGACAGGGAGGACAGATACGCAGTATTTT; CDR3: CASRWTGRTDTQYF
V: TRBV6-5; J: TRBJ1-6; D: TRBD1; size: NA; DNA: TGTGCCAGCAGTTCACCGGGACAGGGGTATAATTCACCCCTCCACTTT; CDR3: CASSSPGQGYNSPLHF
V: TRBV11-3; J: TRBJ2-1; D: TRBD1; size: NA; DNA: TGTGCCAGCAGCCCCCGGGGACAGGGGAGAAATGAGCAGTTCTTC; CDR3: CASSPRGQGRNEQFF
V: TRBV12-3/TRBV12-4; J: TRBJ2-3; D: TRBD2; size: many; DNA: TGTGCCAGCAGTTTGGGAAGACGGGGCGGGGGGGCCACAGATACGCAGTATTTT; CDR3: CASSLGRRGGGATDTQYF
V: TRBV4-2; J: TRBJ2-1; D: TRBD1; size: many; DNA: TGTGCCAGCAGCCGCCCCAGGACAGGGGTCTACAATGAGCAGTTCTTC; CDR3: CASSRPRTGVYNEQFF
V: TRBV20-1; J: TRBJ2-1; D: NA; size: many; DNA: TGCAGTGCTAGAAACACTAACAATGAGCAGTTCTTC; CDR3: CSARNTNNEQFF
V: TRBV11-2; J: TRBJ2-5; D: NA; size: many; DNA: TGTGCCAGCCGGGAGTACCAAGAGACCCAGTACTTC; CDR3: CASREYQETQYF
V: TRBV6-5; J: TRBJ1-1; D: NA; size: many; DNA: TGTGCCAGCAGTTATAACGGGGGGCGGACTGAAGCTTTCTTT; CDR3: CASSYNGGRTEAFF
V: TRBV20-1; J: TRBJ2-3; D: TRBD2; size: NA; DNA: TGCAGTGTACACCTAGCGGGGGGCCTCACAGATACGCAGTATTTT; CDR3: CSVHLAGGLTDTQYF
V: TRBV10-2; J: TRBJ1-2; D: NA; size: many; DNA: TGCGCCAGCAGTGAGTCATGGCCCACCGGGGGCTACACCTTC; CDR3: CASSESWPTGGYTF
V: TRBV24-1; J: TRBJ2-3; D: NA; size: NA; DNA: TGTGCCACCAGTGATTTTCCCCCAAGGGGAGATACGCAGTATTTT; CDR3: CATSDFPPRGDTQYF
V: TRBV5-4; J: TRBJ2-1; D: TRBD2; size: NA; DNA: TGTGCCAGCAGCCCGACTAGCGGGTCCGTGATCTTC; CDR3: CASSPTSGSVIF
V: TRBV20-1; J: TRBJ2-1; D: NA; size: NA; DNA: TGCAGTGCTAGAAGACAGACCAATGAGCAGTTCTTC; CDR3: CSARRQTNEQFF
V: TRBV7-3; J: TRBJ2-1; D: NA; size: few; DNA: TGTGCCAGCAGCTCCCTTCCTCAGGGGAATGAGCAGTTCTTC; CDR3: CASSSLPQGNEQFF
V: TRBV9; J: TRBJ1-6; D: TRBD1; size: few; DNA: TGTGCCAGCAGCGGCCGGGACAGAATTAATTCACCCCTCCACTTT; CDR3: CASSGRDRINSPLHF
V: TRBV6-5; J: TRBJ2-3; D: NA; size: many; DNA: TGTGCCAGCAGATGGACAGGCACAGATACGCAGTATTTT; CDR3: CASRWTGTDTQYF
V: TRBV20-1; J: TRBJ2-5; D: NA; size: NA; DNA: TGCAGTCCAAAGAAAGTATCGTGGGAGACCCAGTACTTC; CDR3: CSPKKVSWETQYF
V: TRBV3-1; J: TRBJ2-2; D: NA; size: few; DNA: TGTGCCAGCAGCCAAGATCGGAAGCGACTCACCGGGGAGCTGTTTTTT; CDR3: CASSQDRKRLTGELFF
V: TRBV28; J: TRBJ2-1; D: TRBD1; size: few; DNA: TGTGCCAGCAGTTCCTACGGGACAGGGGCCTACAATGAGCAGTTCTTC; CDR3: CASSSYGTGAYNEQFF
V: TRBV5-1; J: TRBJ2-3; D: TRBD2; size: NA; DNA: TGCGCCAGCAGCTTAGCGACTAGCGGGGGGGCCGCGACAGATACGCAGTATTTT; CDR3: CASSLATSGGAATDTQYF
V: TRBV5-1; J: TRBJ2-7; D: NA; size: many; DNA: TGCGCCAGCAGCTTGGACAGATCCTACGAGCAGTACTTC; CDR3: CASSLDRSYEQYF
V: TRBV5-1; J: TRBJ2-2; D: NA; size: many; DNA: TGCGCCAGCTGCATTGAGGCGAACACCGGGGAGCTGTTTTTT; CDR3: CASCIEANTGELFF
V: TRBV6-2/TRBV6-3; J: TRBJ1-5; D: NA; size: NA; DNA: TGTGCCAGCAGGGGGGACGGATACATTCAGCCCCAGCATTTT; CDR3: CASRGDGYIQPQHF
V: TRBV5-1; J: TRBJ1-2; D: NA; size: few; DNA: TGCGCCAGCAGCTTGCGGGGTTGGGACTATGGCTACACCTTC; CDR3: CASSLRGWDYGYTF
V: TRBV27; J: TRBJ1-6; D: NA; size: NA; DNA: TGTGCCAGCAGTTTATACAGGGTTTCCTCACCCCTCCACTTT; CDR3: CASSLYRVSSPLHF
V: TRBV3-1; J: TRBJ2-6; D: NA; size: many; DNA: TGTGCCAGCAGCCAAGTATTCGGCTCTGGGGCCAACGTCCTGACTTTC; CDR3: CASSQVFGSGANVLTF
V: TRBV5-1; J: TRBJ2-3; D: TRBD2; size: NA; DNA: TGCGCCAGCAGCTTGTGGCGGACTAGTTCGGATACGCAGTATTTT; CDR3: CASSLWRTSSDTQYF
V: TRBV20-1; J: TRBJ2-7; D: NA; size: NA; DNA: TGCAGTGCGGAAGAGGCGGGTTTTGAGCAGTACTTC; CDR3: CSAEEAGFEQYF
V: TRBV7-2; J: TRBJ2-5; D: NA; size: many; DNA: TGTGCCAGCAGCTGGCTCAGCGGGCAAGAGACCCAGTACTTC; CDR3: CASSWLSGQETQYF
V: TRBV5-6; J: TRBJ1-3; D: TRBD1; size: many; DNA: TGTGCCAGCAGCTTTTGGACAGGGAATATTGGAAACACCATATATTTT; CDR3: CASSFWTGNIGNTIYF
V: TRBV5-8; J: TRBJ2-1; D: TRBD1; size: few; DNA: TGTGCCAGCAGCTTGGTGGACAGGGGTCACAGTGAGCAGTTCTTC; CDR3: CASSLVDRGHSEQFF
V: TRBV7-2; J: TRBJ1-2; D: NA; size: few; DNA: TGTGCCAGCAGCTTTACTGGCGGTGTCATGCGGGATGGCTACACCTTC; CDR3: CASSFTGGVMRDGYTF
V: TRBV7-6; J: TRBJ2-4; D: NA; size: few; DNA: TGTGCCAGCAGTTCCCTCCGTGGTGCCAAAAACATTCAGTACTTC; CDR3: CASSSLRGAKNIQYF
V: TRBV9; J: TRBJ2-3; D: NA; size: many; DNA: TGTGCCAGCAGCGCCGTGATTCGACCCACAGATACGCAGTATTTT; CDR3: CASSAVIRPTDTQYF
V: TRBV12-3/TRBV12-4; J: TRBJ1-3; D: NA; size: few; DNA: TGTGCCAGCAGCGGTGGGGGGTATGGAAACACCATATATTTT; CDR3: CASSGGGYGNTIYF
V: TRBV18; J: TRBJ1-6; D: NA; size: NA; DNA: TGTGCCAGCTCACCAAGTGGTTTGAATTCACCCCTCCACTTT; CDR3: CASSPSGLNSPLHF
V: TRBV6-5; J: TRBJ1-2; D: TRBD1; size: NA; DNA: TGTGCCAGCAGTTACTCGGTACAGGGGGCATGGTATGGCTACACCTTC; CDR3: CASSYSVQGAWYGYTF
V: TRBV20-1; J: TRBJ2-5; D: TRBD1; size: few; DNA: TGCAGTGCTATTTTGGGACAGTGGGTAGAGACCCAGTACTTC; CDR3: CSAILGQWVETQYF
V: TRBV5-1; J: TRBJ2-6; D: NA; size: many; DNA: TGCGCCAGCAGACCCACTAGTGGCCCCAACGTCCTGACTTTC; CDR3: CASRPTSGPNVLTF
V: TRBV20-1; J: TRBJ2-1; D: TRBD1; size: few; DNA: TGCAGTGCCACCAAACAGGGGAACTACTACAATGAGCAGTTCTTC; CDR3: CSATKQGNYYNEQFF
V: TRBV7-9; J: TRBJ1-4; D: TRBD1; size: NA; DNA: TGTGCCAGCAGTACCTACGGGACAGGGGTCTTTAATGAAAAACTGTTTTTT; CDR3: CASSTYGTGVFNEKLFF
V: TRBV4-2; J: TRBJ1-1; D: NA; size: NA; DNA: TGTGCCAGCAGCACAGTAACAGGGCTGGACACTGAAGCTTTCTTT; CDR3: CASSTVTGLDTEAFF
V: TRBV28; J: TRBJ1-2; D: NA; size: many; DNA: TGTGCCAGCAGGATGGGAGCTAACTATGGCTACACCTTC; CDR3: CASRMGANYGYTF
V: TRBV5-1; J: TRBJ2-1; D: TRBD2; size: many; DNA: TGCGCCAGCAGAGAAGCGGGGGCAAACAATGAGCAGTTCTTC; CDR3: CASREAGANNEQFF
V: TRBV4-2; J: TRBJ1-1; D: TRBD1; size: many; DNA: TGTGCCAGCAGCCAATATCACACAGGGGGGACTGAAGCTTTCTTT; CDR3: CASSQYHTGGTEAFF
V: TRBV19; J: TRBJ2-1; D: NA; size: NA; DNA: TGTGCCAGTAGTATCAGGGGCCGAACCAATGAGCAGTTCTTC; CDR3: CASSIRGRTNEQFF
V: TRBV19; J: TRBJ2-1; D: NA; size: NA; DNA: TGTGCCAGTAGTATTGGGGACCCACGTGATCCGAGCAATGAGCAGTTCTTC; CDR3: CASSIGDPRDPSNEQFF
V: TRBV20-1; J: TRBJ1-2; D: TRBD1; size: NA; DNA: TGCAGTGCTCGCGGACAGGGTTATAACTATGGCTACACCTTC; CDR3: CSARGQGYNYGYTF
V: TRBV3-1; J: TRBJ2-7; D: NA; size: many; DNA: TGTGCCAGCAGCCAAGGCTCTCCGGGATACTACGAGCAGTACTTC; CDR3: CASSQGSPGYYEQYF
V: TRBV6-4; J: TRBJ2-6; D: NA; size: NA; DNA: TGTGCCAGCAGTGATGGTCTCTCTGGGGCCAACGTCCTGACTTTC; CDR3: CASSDGLSGANVLTF
V: TRBV7-2; J: TRBJ2-1; D: TRBD2; size: NA; DNA: TGTGCCAGCAGGAGGAGGACTAGCGGGGGGGATCGCAATGAGCAGTTCTTC; CDR3: CASRRRTSGGDRNEQFF
V: TRBV7-2; J: TRBJ2-1; D: NA; size: NA; DNA: TGTGCCAGCAGCTTACTTCGGACCAACAATGAGCAGTTCTTC; CDR3: CASSLLRTNNEQFF